Given below is one T cell receptor beta chain in context. V dropped 9 bases and J dropped 7 bases, with 22 bases sitting between them. This CDR3 region has 14 residues. CDR1 and CDR2 (germline): LNHDA, SQIVND (reference sequence). The sample belongs to a study of blood T cell repertoires in COVID-19. Sequencing used immunoSEQ multiplex PCR; TCRdb keeps in-frame clones, though not all of them. The sample shows around 280,000 clones, roughly 90% of them seen only once. The sample taken for sequencing was peripheral blood. This sequence was found in a woman aged 25 to 39 with COVID-19, enrolled during active disease. V usage is TRBV19 and J usage is TRBJ2-7, with D possibly TRBD2 on 6 matching bases. The CDR3 loop is CASREAGSSFEQYF. The DNA of the CDR3 is TGTGCCAGCAGGGAGGCAGGTTCATCTTTTGAGCAGTACTTC. Complete variable domain (other parts from reference TRBV19 and TRBJ2-7): DGGITQSPKYLFRKEGQNVTLSCEQNLNHDAMYWYRQDPGQGLRLIYYSQIVNDFQKGDIAEGYSVSREKKESFPLTVTSAQKNPTAFYLCASREAGSSFEQYFGPGTRLTVT.